This T cell receptor beta chain was sequenced for a study of somatic mutations in cytotoxic T cells in rheumatoid arthritis. This CDR3 is 16 amino acids long. The V and J ends lost 5 bases and 7 bases, in that order; junction bases with no gene match: 6. Germline assignment: CDR1 SGHAT and CDR2 FQDESV (reference sequence). Sequencing was performed with immunoSEQ multiplex PCR; in TCRdb, only in-frame clones are kept and a portion is missing. This sample yields 15,000 to 20,000 clones, of which approximately 80% are seen a single time; over 7.5% belongs to the top ten. The TCR was taken from an adult with rheumatoid arthritis. The genes are TRBV11-1 and TRBJ2-1; TRBD2 matches 15 bases. The sequenced material came from CD8+ T cells sorted from blood. CDR3 residues: CASSPAGLAGGNEQFF. The CDR3 nucleotides read TGTGCCAGCAGCCCCGCCGGACTAGCGGGGGGGAATGAGCAGTTCTTC.